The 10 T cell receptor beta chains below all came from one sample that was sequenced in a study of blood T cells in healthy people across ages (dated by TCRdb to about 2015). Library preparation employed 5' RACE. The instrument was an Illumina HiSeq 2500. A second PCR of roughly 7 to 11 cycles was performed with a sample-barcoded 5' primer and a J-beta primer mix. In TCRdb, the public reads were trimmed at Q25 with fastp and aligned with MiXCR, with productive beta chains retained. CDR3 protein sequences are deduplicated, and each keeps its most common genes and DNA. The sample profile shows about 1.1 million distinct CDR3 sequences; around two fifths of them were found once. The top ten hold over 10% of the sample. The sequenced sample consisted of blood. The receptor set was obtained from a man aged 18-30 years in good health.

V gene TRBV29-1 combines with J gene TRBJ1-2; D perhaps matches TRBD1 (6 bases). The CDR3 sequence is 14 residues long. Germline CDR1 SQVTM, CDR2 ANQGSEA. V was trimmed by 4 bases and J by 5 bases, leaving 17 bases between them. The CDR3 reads CSVGPVGAGYGYTF. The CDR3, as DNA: TGCAGCGTTGGTCCTGTGGGGGCAGGTTATGGCTACACCTTC. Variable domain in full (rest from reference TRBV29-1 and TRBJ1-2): SAVISQKPSRDICQRGTSLTIQCQVDSQVTMMFWYRQQPGQSLTLIATANQGSEATYESGFVIDKFPISRPNLTFSTLTVSNMSPEDSSIYLCSVGPVGAGYGYTFGSGTRLTVV.

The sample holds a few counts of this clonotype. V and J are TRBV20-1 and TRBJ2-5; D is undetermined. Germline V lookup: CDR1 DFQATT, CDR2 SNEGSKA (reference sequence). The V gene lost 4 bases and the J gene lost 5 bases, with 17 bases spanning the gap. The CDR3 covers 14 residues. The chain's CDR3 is CSAMRLKHPETQYF. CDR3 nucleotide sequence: TGCAGTGCTATGAGACTTAAACATCCGGAGACCCAGTACTTC.

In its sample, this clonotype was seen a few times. In DNA, the CDR3 is TGCAGTGCTAGAGTGGGGGGGTTCGCTGAAGCTTTCTTT. Encoded protein: CSARVGGFAEAFF. The chain has TRBV20-1 and TRBJ1-1; TRBD1 might be the D (5 bases). Germline CDR1 and CDR2: DFQATT and SNEGSKA (reference sequence). This CDR3 spans 13 amino acids. Trimming cost V 1 base and J 6 bases, with 12 bases left between them.

The DNA for the CDR3 is TGCGCCAGCAGCCAAAATGTTAGGGGCACTGAAGCTTTCTTT. This gives the protein CASSQNVRGTEAFF. This chain links TRBV4-3 with TRBJ1-1; weak D call: TRBD1 (5 bases). This CDR3 spans 14 amino acids. Deletions cut 2 bases from V and 4 bases from J, with 11 bases between. Germline CDR1 is LGHNA and CDR2 is YSLEER.

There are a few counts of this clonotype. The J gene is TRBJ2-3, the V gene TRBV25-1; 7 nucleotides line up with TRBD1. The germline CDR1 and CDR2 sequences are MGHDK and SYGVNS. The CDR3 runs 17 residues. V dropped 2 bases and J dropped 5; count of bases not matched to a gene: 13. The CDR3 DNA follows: TGTGCCAGCAGTGAAGGATCCGGGACAGAGCCTGGAGATACGCAGTATTTT. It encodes CASSEGSGTEPGDTQYF.

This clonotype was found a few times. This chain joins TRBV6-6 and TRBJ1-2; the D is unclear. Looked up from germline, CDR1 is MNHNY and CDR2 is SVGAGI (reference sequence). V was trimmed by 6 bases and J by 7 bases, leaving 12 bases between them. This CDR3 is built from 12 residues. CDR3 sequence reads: CASSLREAGYTF. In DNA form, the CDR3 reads TGTGCCAGCAGCCTTCGGGAGGCTGGCTACACCTTC.

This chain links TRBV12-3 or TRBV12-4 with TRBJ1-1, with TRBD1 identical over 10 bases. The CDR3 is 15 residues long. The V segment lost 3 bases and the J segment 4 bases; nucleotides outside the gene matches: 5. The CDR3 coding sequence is TGTGCCAGCAGTTTGACAGGGGGCTTTAGCACTGAAGCTTTCTTT. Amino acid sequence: CASSLTGGFSTEAFF.

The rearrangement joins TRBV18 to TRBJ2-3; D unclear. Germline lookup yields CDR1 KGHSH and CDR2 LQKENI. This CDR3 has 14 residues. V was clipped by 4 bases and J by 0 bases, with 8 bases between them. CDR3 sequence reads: CASSRAASTDTQYF. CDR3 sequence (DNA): TGTGCCAGCTCACGGGCAGCTAGCACAGATACGCAGTATTTT.

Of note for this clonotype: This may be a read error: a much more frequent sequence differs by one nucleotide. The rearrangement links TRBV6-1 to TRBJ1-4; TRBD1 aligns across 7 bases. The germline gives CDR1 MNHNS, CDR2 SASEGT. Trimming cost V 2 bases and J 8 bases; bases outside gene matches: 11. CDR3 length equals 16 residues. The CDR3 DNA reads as TGTGCCAGCAGTGAAAGGGGGACAGCGGCGGGCGAAAAACTGTTTTTT. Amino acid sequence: CASSERGTAAGEKLFF.

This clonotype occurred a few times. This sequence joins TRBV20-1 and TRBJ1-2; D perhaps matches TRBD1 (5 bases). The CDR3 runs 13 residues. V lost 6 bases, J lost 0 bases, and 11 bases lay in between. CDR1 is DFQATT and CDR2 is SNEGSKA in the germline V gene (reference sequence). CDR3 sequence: CSAGTESNYGYTF. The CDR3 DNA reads TGCAGTGCCGGGACCGAGTCTAACTATGGCTACACCTTC.